These 9 T cell receptor beta chains share one sample of origin, sequenced in a study of blood T cells in healthy people across ages (dated by TCRdb to 2013 to 2016). The library was obtained by 5' RACE. The sequencer was an Illumina HiSeq 2500. A second roughly 6 to 12 cycle PCR used a sample-barcoded 5' primer and a J-beta primer mix. TCRdb's own reprocessing of the public reads used fastp at Q25 and MiXCR and kept productive beta chains. CDR3 protein sequences are deduplicated, and each keeps its most common genes and DNA. Counted in this sample were 800,000 to 950,000 distinct CDR3 sequences; approximately 32% of them appeared once. The top ten hold roughly a tenth of the sample. This same sample was also part of a study on T cells of mothers and their children.

Material: blood. Source of these receptors: a woman in her 40s in good health.

Regarding this clonotype: With a much larger clone just one base away, this may be a read error. The V call is TRBV4-1, the J call TRBJ2-7, with D possibly TRBD2 on 6 matching bases. This CDR3 has 17 amino acids. Between the trimmed V and J ends, which lost 1 base and 2 bases, there was a span of 18 bases. The V gene's germline CDR1 is MGHRA and CDR2 YSYEKL. CDR3 sequence (DNA): TGCGCCAGCAGCCAAGTAACGAGGCCAGCGGGTACCTACGAGCAGTACTTC. It encodes CASSQVTRPAGTYEQYF.

The genes are TRBV28 and TRBJ1-2, with D possibly TRBD1 on 5 matching bases. The germline gives CDR1 MDHEN, CDR2 SYDVKM. The V end lost 6 bases, the J end lost 5 bases, and 22 bases lay between the germline ends. The CDR3 covers 16 residues. In nucleotides, the CDR3 is TGTGCCAGCAGCCGACTAGACAGCCTTAGCGGATATGGCTACACCTTC. Encoded protein: CASSRLDSLSGYGYTF.

The gene calls are TRBV5-1 and TRBJ2-4; possible D gene TRBD1, 5 bases. CDR3 size: 18 residues. V dropped 2 bases and J dropped 13 bases, with 31 bases sitting between them. CDR1 is SGHRS and CDR2 is YFSETQ in the germline V gene. CDR3 amino acids: CASSLRPQGRDSYNEQYF. The CDR3 nucleotides are TGCGCCAGCAGCTTAAGACCGCAGGGTCGAGATTCCTACAATGAGCAGTACTTC.

This chain joins TRBV29-1 and TRBJ1-1, with D maybe TRBD1 (5 bases). Germline CDR1 reads SQVTM; CDR2 reads ANQGSEA. V dropped 6 bases and J dropped 5 bases, with 16 bases sitting between them. The CDR3 is made up of 13 amino acids. The CDR3: CSVQPRRGTEAFF. The CDR3 nucleotides are TGCAGCGTCCAGCCGAGGAGGGGAACTGAAGCTTTCTTT.

This clonotype was recorded many times. The rearrangement links TRBV5-1 to TRBJ2-7; D might be TRBD1 (6 bases). Trimming removed 3 bases from V and 4 bases from J, with 20 bases in between. The CDR3 consists of 16 residues. Germline V lookup: CDR1 SGHRS, CDR2 YFSETQ. For the CDR3, the DNA is TGCGCCAGCAGCTCTGCGCAATACAGGGCCCATTACGAGCAGTACTTC. It encodes CASSSAQYRAHYEQYF.

This clonotype was counted many times. The chain uses TRBV27 and TRBJ2-5; D may be TRBD1 (6 bases). Per germline, CDR1 MNHEY and CDR2 SMNVEV (reference sequence). Trimming cost V 10 bases and J 2 bases, with 20 bases left between them. This CDR3 spans 15 amino acids. The CDR3 is CATGTPGSSQETQYF. The CDR3 nucleotides are TGTGCCACCGGGACACCGGGATCCTCACAAGAGACCCAGTACTTC.

The sample holds a few counts of this clonotype. The chain links TRBV20-1 to TRBJ1-5, with 9 bases aligning to TRBD1. Trimming removed 7 bases from V and 6 bases from J; junction bases left unmatched: 7. Germline V gene data show CDR1 as DFQATT and CDR2 as SNEGSKA (reference sequence). This CDR3 is 13 amino acids long. CDR3 in amino acids: CSVRTGAFQPQHF. CDR3 bases: TGCAGTGTCCGGACAGGGGCGTTTCAGCCCCAGCATTTT.

CDR3 coding DNA: TGTGCCAGCAGTTTATCCAGGGGAGATGGCTACACCTTC. It specifies CASSLSRGDGYTF. The chain has TRBV12-3 or TRBV12-4 and TRBJ1-2; D is possibly TRBD1 (6 bases). The CDR3 loop spans 13 amino acids. V was pared by 2 bases and J by 6 bases, with 10 bases between.

This chain links TRBV7-9 with TRBJ2-7; possibly TRBD1 for D (5 bases). V was clipped by 6 bases and J by 2 bases, with 14 bases between them. Germline CDR1 reads SEHNR; CDR2 reads FQNEAQ (reference sequence). CDR3 length equals 14 residues. The CDR3: CASSSLDSPYEQYF. The CDR3 DNA reads TGTGCCAGCAGTTCTCTAGACAGCCCCTACGAGCAGTACTTC. Drawing the rest from reference TRBV7-9 and TRBJ2-7, the complete variable domain is DTGVSQNPRHKITKRGQNVTFRCDPISEHNRLYWYRQTLGQGPEFLTYFQNEAQLEKSRLLSDRFSAERPKGSFSTLEIQRTEQGDSAMYLCASSSLDSPYEQYFGPGTRLTVT.